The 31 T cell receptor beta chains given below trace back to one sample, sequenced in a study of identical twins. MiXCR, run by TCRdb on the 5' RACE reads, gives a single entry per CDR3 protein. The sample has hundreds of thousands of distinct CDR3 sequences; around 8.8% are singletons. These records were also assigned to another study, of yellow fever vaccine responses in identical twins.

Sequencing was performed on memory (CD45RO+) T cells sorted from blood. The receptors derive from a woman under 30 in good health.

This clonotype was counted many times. As DNA, the CDR3 is TGCGCCAGCAGCAGGGACAGGGGAAATTCACCCCTCCACTTT. Residues: CASSRDRGNSPLHF. This chain connects TRBV5-1 to TRBJ1-6; 10 nucleotides match TRBD1. The CDR3 has 14 residues. Per germline, CDR1 SGHRS and CDR2 YFSETQ. V was clipped by 4 bases and J by 7 bases; unmatched bases: 2.

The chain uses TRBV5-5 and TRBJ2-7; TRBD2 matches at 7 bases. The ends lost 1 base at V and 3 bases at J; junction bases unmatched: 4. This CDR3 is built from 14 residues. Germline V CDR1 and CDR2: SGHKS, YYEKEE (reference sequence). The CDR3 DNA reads TGTGCCAGCAGCTTGTATAGCGGGTACTACGAGCAGTACGTC. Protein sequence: CASSLYSGYYEQYV.

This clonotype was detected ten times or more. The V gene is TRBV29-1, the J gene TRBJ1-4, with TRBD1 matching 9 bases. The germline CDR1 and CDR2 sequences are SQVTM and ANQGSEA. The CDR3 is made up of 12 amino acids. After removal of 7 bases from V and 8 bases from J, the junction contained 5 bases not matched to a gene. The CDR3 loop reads CSAKGQGEKLFF. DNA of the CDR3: TGCAGCGCAAAGGGACAGGGCGAAAAACTGTTTTTT.

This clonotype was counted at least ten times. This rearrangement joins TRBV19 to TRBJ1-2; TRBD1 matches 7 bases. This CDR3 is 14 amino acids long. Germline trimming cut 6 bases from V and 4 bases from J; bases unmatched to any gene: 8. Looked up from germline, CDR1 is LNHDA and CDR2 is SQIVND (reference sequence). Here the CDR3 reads CASRSGTESYGYTF. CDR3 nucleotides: TGTGCCAGTAGATCGGGGACAGAAAGCTATGGCTACACCTTC.

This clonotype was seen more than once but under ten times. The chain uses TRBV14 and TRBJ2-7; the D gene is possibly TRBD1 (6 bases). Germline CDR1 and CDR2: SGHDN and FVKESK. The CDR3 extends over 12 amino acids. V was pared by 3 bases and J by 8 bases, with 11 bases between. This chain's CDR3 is CASSQGQIQQYF. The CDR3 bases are TGTGCCAGCAGCCAGGGACAAATTCAGCAGTACTTC.

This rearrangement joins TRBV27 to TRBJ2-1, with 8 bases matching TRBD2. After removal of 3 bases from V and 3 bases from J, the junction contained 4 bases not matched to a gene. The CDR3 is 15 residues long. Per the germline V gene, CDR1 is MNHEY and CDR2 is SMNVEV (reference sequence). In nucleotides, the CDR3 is TGTGCCAGCAGTTTTTGGCGGGAGGACTACAATGAGCAGTTCTTC. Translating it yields CASSFWREDYNEQFF.

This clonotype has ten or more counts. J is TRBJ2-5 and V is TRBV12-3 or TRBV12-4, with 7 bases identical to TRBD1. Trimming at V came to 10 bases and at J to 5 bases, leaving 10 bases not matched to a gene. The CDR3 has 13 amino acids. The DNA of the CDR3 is TGTGCCACCCGCAGGGGGATTGGGGAGACCCAGTACTTC. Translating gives CATRRGIGETQYF.

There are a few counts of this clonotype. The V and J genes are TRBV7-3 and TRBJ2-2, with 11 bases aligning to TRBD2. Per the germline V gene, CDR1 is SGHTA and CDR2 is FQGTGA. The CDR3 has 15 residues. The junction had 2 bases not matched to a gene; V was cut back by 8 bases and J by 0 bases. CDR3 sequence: CASGTSGTNTGELFF. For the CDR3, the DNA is TGTGCCAGCGGGACTAGCGGCACGAACACCGGGGAGCTGTTTTTT.

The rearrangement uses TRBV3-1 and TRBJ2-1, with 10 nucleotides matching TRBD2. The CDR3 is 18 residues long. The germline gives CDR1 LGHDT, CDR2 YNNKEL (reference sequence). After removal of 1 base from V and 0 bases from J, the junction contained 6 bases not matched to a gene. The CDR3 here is CASSQGLAGVSSYNEQFF. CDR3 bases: TGTGCCAGCAGCCAAGGGCTAGCGGGGGTGAGCTCCTACAATGAGCAGTTCTTC.

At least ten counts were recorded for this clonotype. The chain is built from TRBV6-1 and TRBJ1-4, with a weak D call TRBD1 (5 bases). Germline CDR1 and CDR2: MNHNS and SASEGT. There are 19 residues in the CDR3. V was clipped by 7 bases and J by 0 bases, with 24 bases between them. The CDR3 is CASTTSGLFRGPTNEKLFF. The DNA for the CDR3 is TGTGCCAGCACCACCTCGGGACTTTTCCGGGGCCCAACTAATGAAAAACTGTTTTTT.

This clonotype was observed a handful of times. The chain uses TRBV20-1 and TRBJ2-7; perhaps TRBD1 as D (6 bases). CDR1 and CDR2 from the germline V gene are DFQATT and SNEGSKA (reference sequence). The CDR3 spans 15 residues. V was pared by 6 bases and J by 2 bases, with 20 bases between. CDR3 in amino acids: CSATTTGSAPYEQYF. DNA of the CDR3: TGCAGTGCAACCACGACAGGCTCAGCCCCCTACGAGCAGTACTTC.

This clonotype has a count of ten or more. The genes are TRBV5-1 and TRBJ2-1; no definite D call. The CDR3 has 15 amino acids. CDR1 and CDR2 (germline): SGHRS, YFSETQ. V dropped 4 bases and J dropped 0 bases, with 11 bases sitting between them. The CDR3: CASSIDGSSYNEQFF. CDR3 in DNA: TGCGCCAGCAGCATTGACGGAAGCTCCTACAATGAGCAGTTCTTC.

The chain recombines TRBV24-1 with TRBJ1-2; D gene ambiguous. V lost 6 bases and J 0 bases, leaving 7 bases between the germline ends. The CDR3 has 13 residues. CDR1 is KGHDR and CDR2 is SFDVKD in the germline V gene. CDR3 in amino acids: CATSSSANYGYTF. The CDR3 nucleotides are TGTGCCACCAGTAGTTCAGCTAACTATGGCTACACCTTC.

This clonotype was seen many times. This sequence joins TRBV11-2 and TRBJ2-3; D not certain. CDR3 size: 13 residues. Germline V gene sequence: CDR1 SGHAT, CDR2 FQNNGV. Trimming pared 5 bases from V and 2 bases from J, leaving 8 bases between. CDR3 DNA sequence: TGTGCCAGCAGCCGACCAAACACAGATACGCAGTATTTT. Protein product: CASSRPNTDTQYF.

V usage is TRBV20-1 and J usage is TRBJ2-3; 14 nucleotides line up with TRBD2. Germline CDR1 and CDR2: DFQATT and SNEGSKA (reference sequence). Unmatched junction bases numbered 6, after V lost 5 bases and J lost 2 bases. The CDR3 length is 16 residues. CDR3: CSAERTSGGLTDTQYF. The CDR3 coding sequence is TGCAGTGCTGAAAGGACTAGCGGGGGGCTCACAGATACGCAGTATTTT.

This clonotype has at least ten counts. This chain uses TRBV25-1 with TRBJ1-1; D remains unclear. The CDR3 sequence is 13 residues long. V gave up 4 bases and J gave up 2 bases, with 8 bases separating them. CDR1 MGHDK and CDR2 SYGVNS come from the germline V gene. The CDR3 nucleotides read TGTGCCAGCAGTGCAGGTTCCAACACTGAAGCTTTCTTT. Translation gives CASSAGSNTEAFF.

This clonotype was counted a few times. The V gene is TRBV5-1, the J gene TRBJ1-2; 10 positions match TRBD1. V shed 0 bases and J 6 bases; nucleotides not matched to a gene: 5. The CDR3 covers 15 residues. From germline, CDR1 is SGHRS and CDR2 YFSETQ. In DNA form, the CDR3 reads TGCGCCAGCAGCTTGGGCCCGGACAGGGGGAATGGCTACACCTTC. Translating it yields CASSLGPDRGNGYTF.

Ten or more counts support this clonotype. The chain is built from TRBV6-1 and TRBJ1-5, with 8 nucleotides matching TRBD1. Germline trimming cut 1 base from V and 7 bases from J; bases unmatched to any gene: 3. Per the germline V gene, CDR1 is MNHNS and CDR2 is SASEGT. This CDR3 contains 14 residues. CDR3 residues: CASSEGTGYQPQHF. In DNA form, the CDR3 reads TGTGCCAGCAGTGAAGGGACAGGGTACCAGCCCCAGCATTTT.

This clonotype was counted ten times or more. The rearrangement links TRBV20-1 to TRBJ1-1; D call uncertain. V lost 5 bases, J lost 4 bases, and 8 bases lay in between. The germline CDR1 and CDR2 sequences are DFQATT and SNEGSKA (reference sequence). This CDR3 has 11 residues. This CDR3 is CSARVGTEAFF. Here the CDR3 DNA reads TGCAGTGCTCGGGTAGGCACTGAAGCTTTCTTT.

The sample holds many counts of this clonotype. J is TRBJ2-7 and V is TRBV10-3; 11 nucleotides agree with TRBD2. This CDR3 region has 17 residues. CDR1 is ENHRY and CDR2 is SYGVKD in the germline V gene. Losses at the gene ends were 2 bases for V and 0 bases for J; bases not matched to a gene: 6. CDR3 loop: CAISEGTSGFYSYEQYF. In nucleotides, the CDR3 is TGTGCCATCAGTGAGGGGACTAGCGGATTTTACTCCTACGAGCAGTACTTC.

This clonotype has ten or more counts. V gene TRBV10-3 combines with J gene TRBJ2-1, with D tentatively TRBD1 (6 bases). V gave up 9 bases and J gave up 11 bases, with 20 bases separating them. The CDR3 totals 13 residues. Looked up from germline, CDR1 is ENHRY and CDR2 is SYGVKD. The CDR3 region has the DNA TGTGCCATTGGTCGGGGTTCGGGGACACAGCAGTTCTTC. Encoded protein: CAIGRGSGTQQFF.

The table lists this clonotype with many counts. CDR3 protein: CASSVVEQETQYF. CDR3 sequence (DNA): TGTGCCAGCAGCGTAGTGGAGCAAGAGACCCAGTACTTC. The chain joins TRBV9 to TRBJ2-5; no firm D call. The CDR3 is 13 amino acids. Germline-derived CDR1 and CDR2 are SGDLS and YYNGEE. V lost 0 bases, J lost 2 bases, and 5 bases lay in between.

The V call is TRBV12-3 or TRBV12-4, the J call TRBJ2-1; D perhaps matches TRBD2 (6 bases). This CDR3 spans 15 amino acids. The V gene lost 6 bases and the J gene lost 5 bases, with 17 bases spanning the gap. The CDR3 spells CASSPGTQLHNEQFF. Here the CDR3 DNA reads TGTGCCAGCAGCCCGGGGACTCAGCTACACAATGAGCAGTTCTTC.

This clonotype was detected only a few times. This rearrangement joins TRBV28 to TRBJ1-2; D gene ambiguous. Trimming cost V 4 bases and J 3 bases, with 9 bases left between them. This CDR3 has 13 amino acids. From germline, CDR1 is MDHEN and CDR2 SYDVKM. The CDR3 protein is CASSSEGYYGYTF. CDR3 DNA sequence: TGTGCCAGCAGTTCCGAAGGTTACTATGGCTACACCTTC.

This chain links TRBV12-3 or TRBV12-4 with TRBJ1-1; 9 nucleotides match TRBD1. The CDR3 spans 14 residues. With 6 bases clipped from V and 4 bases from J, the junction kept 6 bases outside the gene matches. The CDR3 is CASRQTGGSTEAFF. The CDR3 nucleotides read TGTGCCAGCAGACAGACAGGGGGTAGCACTGAAGCTTTCTTT.

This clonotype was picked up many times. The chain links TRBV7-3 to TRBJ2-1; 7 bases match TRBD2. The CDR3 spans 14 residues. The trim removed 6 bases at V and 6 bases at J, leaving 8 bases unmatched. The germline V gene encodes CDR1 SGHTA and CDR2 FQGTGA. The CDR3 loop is CASSRAGSGNEQFF. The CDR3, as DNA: TGTGCCAGCAGTCGAGCGGGGAGTGGCAATGAGCAGTTCTTC.

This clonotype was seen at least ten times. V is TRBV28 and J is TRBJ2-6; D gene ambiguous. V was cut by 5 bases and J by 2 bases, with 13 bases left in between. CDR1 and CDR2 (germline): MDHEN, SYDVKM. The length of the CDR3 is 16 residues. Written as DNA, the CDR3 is TGTGCCAGCAGTCTTTCCCCAGTTGCTGGGGCCAACGTCCTGACTTTC. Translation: CASSLSPVAGANVLTF. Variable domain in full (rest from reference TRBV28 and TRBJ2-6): DVKVTQSSRYLVKRTGEKVFLECVQDMDHENMFWYRQDPGLGLRLIYFSYDVKMKEKGDIPEGYSVSREKKERFSLILESASTNQTSMYLCASSLSPVAGANVLTFGAGSRLTVL.

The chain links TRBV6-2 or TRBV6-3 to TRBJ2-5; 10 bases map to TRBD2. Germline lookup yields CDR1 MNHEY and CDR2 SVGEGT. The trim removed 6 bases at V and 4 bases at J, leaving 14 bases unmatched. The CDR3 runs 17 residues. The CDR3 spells CASREPVGLADRETQYF. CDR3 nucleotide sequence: TGTGCCAGCAGGGAGCCCGTAGGACTAGCGGACAGAGAGACCCAGTACTTC.

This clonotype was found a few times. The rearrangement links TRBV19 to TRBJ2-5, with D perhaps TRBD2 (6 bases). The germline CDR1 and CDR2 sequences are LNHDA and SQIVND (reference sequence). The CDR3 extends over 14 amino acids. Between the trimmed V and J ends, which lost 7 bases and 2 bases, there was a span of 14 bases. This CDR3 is CASKVSGLQETQYF. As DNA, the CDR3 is TGTGCCAGTAAAGTATCGGGACTTCAAGAGACCCAGTACTTC. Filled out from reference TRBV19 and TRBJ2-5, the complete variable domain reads DGGITQSPKYLFRKEGQNVTLSCEQNLNHDAMYWYRQDPGQGLRLIYYSQIVNDFQKGDIAEGYSVSREKKESFPLTVTSAQKNPTAFYLCASKVSGLQETQYFGPGTRLLVL.

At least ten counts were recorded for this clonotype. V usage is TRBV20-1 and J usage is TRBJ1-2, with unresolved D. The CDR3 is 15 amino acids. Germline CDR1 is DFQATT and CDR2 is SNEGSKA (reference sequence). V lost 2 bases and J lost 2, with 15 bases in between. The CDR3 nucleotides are TGCAGTGCTAGATCTGCTCGGGGAGCAAACTATGGCTACACCTTC. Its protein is CSARSARGANYGYTF.

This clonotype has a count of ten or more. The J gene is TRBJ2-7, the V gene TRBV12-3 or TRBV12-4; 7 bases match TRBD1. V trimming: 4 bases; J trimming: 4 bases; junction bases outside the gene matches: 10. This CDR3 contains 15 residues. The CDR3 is CASSSSGTATYEQYF. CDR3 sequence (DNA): TGTGCCAGCAGTTCATCCGGGACAGCCACTTACGAGCAGTACTTC.